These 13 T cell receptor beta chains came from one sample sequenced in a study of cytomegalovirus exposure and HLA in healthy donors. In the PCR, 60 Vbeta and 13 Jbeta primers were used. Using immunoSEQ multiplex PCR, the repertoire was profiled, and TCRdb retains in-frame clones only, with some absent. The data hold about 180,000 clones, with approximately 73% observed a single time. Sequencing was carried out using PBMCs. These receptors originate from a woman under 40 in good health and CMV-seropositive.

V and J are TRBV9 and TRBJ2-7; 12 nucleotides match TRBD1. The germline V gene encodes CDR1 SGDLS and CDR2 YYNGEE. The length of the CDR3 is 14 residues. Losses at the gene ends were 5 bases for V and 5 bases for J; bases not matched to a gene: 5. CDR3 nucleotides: TGTGCCAGCAGTGGGACAGGGGGCTCGAACGAGCAGTACTTC. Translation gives CASSGTGGSNEQYF.

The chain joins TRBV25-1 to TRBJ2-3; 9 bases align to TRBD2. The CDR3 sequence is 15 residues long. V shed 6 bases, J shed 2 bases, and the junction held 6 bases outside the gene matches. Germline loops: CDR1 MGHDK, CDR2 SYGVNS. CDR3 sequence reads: CASSIAGAVTDTQYF. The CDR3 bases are TGTGCCAGCAGCATAGCGGGGGCCGTCACAGATACGCAGTATTTT.

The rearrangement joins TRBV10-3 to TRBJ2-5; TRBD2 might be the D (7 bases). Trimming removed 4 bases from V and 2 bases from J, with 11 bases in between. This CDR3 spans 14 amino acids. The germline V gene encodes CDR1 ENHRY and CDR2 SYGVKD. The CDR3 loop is CAISAGGKQETQYF. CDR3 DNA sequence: TGTGCCATCAGTGCGGGGGGCAAACAAGAGACCCAGTACTTC.

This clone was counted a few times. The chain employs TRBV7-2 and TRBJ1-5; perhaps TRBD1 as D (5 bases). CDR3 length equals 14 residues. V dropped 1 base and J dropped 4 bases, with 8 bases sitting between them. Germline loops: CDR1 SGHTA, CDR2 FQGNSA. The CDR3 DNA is TGTGCCAGCAGCTTAGGCAGGGCGAATCAGCCCCAGCATTTT. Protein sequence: CASSLGRANQPQHF.

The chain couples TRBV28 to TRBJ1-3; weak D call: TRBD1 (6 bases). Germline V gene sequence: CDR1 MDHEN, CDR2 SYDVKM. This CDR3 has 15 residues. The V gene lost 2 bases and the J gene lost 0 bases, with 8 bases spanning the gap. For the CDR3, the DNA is TGTGCCAGCAGTTTAGTGACAGGCTCTGGAAACACCATATATTTT. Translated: CASSLVTGSGNTIYF. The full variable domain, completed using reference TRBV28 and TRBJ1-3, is DVKVTQSSRYLVKRTGEKVFLECVQDMDHENMFWYRQDPGLGLRLIYFSYDVKMKEKGDIPEGYSVSREKKERFSLILESASTNQTSMYLCASSLVTGSGNTIYFGEGSWLTVV.

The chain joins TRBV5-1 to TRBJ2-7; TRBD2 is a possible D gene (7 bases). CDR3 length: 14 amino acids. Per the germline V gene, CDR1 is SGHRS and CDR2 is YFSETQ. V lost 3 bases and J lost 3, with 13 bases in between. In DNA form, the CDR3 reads TGCGCCAGCAGCTCGGGGGGCGGTGGCTACGAGCAGTACTTC. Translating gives CASSSGGGGYEQYF.

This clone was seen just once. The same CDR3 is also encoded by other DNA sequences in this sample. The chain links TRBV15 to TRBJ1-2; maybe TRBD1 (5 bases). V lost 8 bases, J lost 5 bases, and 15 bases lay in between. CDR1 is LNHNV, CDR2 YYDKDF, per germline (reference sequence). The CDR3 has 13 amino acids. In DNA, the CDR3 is TGTGCCACCCAAGGGAGGGGTGGATATGGCTACACCTTC. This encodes CATQGRGGYGYTF.

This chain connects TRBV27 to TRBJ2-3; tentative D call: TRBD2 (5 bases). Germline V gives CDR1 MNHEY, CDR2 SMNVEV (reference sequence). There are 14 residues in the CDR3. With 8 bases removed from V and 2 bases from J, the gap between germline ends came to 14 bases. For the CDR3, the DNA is TGTGCCAGCTGCGAGAGCGGCGTCACAGATACGCAGTATTTT. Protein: CASCESGVTDTQYF.

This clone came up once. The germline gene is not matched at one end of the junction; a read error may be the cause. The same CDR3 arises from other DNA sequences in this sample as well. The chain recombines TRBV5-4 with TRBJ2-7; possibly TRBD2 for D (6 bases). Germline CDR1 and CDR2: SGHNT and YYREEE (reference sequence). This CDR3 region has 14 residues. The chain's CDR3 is CASSGRGEHYEQYF. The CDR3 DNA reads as TGCGCCAGCAGCGGGCGCGGGGAACACTACGAGCAGTACTTC.

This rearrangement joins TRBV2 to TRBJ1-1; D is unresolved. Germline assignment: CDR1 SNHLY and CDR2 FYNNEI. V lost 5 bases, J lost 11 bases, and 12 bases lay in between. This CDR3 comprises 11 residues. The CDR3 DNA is TGTGCCAGCAGTCGGGTTACCCACGCTTTCTTT. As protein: CASSRVTHAFF.

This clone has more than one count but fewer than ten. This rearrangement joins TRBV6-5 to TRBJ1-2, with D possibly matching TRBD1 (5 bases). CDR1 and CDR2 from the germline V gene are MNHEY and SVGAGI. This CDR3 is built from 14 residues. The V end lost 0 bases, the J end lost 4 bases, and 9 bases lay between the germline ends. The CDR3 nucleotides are TGTGCCAGCAGTTACTCCGGGGGAACCTATGGCTACACCTTC. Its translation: CASSYSGGTYGYTF.

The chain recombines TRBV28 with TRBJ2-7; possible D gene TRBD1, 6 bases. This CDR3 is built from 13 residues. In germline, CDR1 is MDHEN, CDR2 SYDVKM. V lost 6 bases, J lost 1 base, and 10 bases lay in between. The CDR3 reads CASRDQGSYEQYF. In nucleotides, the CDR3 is TGTGCCAGCAGAGATCAGGGGTCCTACGAGCAGTACTTC. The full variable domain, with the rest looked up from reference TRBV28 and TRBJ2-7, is DVKVTQSSRYLVKRTGEKVFLECVQDMDHENMFWYRQDPGLGLRLIYFSYDVKMKEKGDIPEGYSVSREKKERFSLILESASTNQTSMYLCASRDQGSYEQYFGPGTRLTVT.

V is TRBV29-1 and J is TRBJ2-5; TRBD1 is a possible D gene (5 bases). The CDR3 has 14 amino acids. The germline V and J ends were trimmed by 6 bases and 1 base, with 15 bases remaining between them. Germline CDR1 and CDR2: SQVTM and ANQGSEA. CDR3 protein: CSVAIDRIQETQYF. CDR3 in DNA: TGCAGCGTAGCCATCGACAGAATCCAAGAGACCCAGTACTTC.